This T cell receptor beta chain was observed in a study of T cells in Graves' hyperthyroidism and ophthalmopathy. Regions amplified from RNA transcripts were the TCR beta CDR3 regions. The primer set for the first-round RT-PCR of the TCR CDR3 was HTBI. Using its own MiXCR run on the multiplex PCR reads, TCRdb lists one record per CDR3 protein. The profile covers 600,000 or so distinct CDR3 sequences, with 35% to 55% appearing a single time and approximately 8.2% taken by the ten largest. V dropped 6 bases and J dropped 8; count of bases not matched to a gene: 12. CDR1 SEHNR and CDR2 FQNEAQ come from the germline V gene (reference sequence). This CDR3 contains 15 residues.

The sequencing sample was made of peripheral blood or thyroid tissue (not recorded which). This chain uses TRBV7-9 with TRBJ1-4, with 7 nucleotides matching TRBD1. The TCR was taken from a woman younger than 30 with Graves' hyperthyroidism. In DNA form, the CDR3 reads TGTGCCAGCAGGGCAGGGAGCAGGGGGTACGAAAAACTGTTTTTT. Translated, it gives CASRAGSRGYEKLFF. The entire variable domain, with the rest obtained from reference TRBV7-9 and TRBJ1-4, is as follows: DTGVSQNPRHKITKRGQNVTFRCDPISEHNRLYWYRQTLGQGPEFLTYFQNEAQLEKSRLLSDRFSAERPKGSFSTLEIQRTEQGDSAMYLCASRAGSRGYEKLFFGSGTQLSVL.